The entry that follows covers one TCR beta chain sequence. The sample is drawn from a study of blood T cell repertoires in COVID-19. Participants, about 18 to 100 years old, spanned under 30 US areas. Cohorts were based on clinical histories the participants reported. The V gene's germline CDR1 is MDHEN and CDR2 SYDVKM. Trimming took 5 bases from V and 0 from J, leaving 14 bases between them. The CDR3 totals 16 residues. In the source study's methods: Amplification of reference gene primers provided the estimated nucleated cell counts. Produced via immunoSEQ multiplex PCR; TCRdb's table is partial and in-frame only. V and J calls and clone size are given by that table; D and trimming were obtained from the DNA. The table shows roughly 230,000 clones, with more than 75% occurring only once.

The clonotype comes from a woman in her forties or fifties who had been exposed to COVID-19. The specimen was PBMCs or T cells enriched from blood (not recorded which). The chain is built from TRBV28 and TRBJ1-5, with TRBD1 as a possible D gene (5 bases). CDR3: CASSHRFGYSNQPQHF. The CDR3 DNA follows: TGTGCCAGCAGTCACAGGTTCGGGTATAGCAATCAGCCCCAGCATTTT.